This entry lists 10 T cell receptor beta chains sequenced from one sample in a study of T cells in Graves' hyperthyroidism and ophthalmopathy. RNA transcripts were the template for amplifying TCR beta CDR3 regions. First-round RT-PCR with HTBI primers amplified the TCR CDR3 region. MiXCR, applied by TCRdb to the multiplex PCR reads, yields one record per CDR3 protein. The data show 330,000 or so distinct CDR3 sequences, 15% to 20% seen once. The sample consisted of blood. These receptors were obtained from a woman in her thirties or forties with Graves' ophthalmopathy.

The chain links TRBV5-1 to TRBJ2-7, with a possible D match to TRBD2 (6 bases). V lost 4 bases, J lost 6 bases, and 14 bases lay in between. The CDR3 runs to 13 residues. The V gene's germline CDR1 is SGHRS and CDR2 YFSETQ. This CDR3 reads CASSPGDLTEQYF. The CDR3 DNA reads as TGCGCCAGCAGCCCGGGGGACCTTACCGAGCAGTACTTC.

This clonotype was counted at least ten times. V is TRBV7-2 and J is TRBJ2-5, with D possibly being TRBD1 or TRBD2 (5 bases each). Germline loops: CDR1 SGHTA, CDR2 FQGNSA. V lost 1 base and J lost 5, with 17 bases in between. The CDR3 runs to 16 residues. CDR3 bases: TGTGCCAGCAGCTTAGTCCCGGGACCGAGGGGTGAGACCCAGTACTTC. As protein: CASSLVPGPRGETQYF.

This clonotype was observed at least ten times. V usage is TRBV28 and J usage is TRBJ1-2, with D uncertain. Germline V gene data show CDR1 as MDHEN and CDR2 as SYDVKM. The CDR3 is 13 amino acids. Trimming stripped 4 bases from V and 7 bases from J, with 13 bases between. The DNA for the CDR3 is TGTGCCAGCAGTTCCGGGTCCTTTTTTGGCTACACCTTC. Protein sequence: CASSSGSFFGYTF.

This clonotype has at least ten counts. V and J are TRBV6-5 and TRBJ1-1; no reliable D call. There are 14 residues in the CDR3. V shed 0 bases and J shed 6 bases, with 11 bases lying between them. The germline gives CDR1 MNHEY, CDR2 SVGAGI. CDR3 protein: CASSYSITNSEAFF. CDR3 coding DNA: TGTGCCAGCAGTTACTCGATTACCAATTCTGAAGCTTTCTTT.

This clonotype was observed at least ten times. V is TRBV6-4 and J is TRBJ2-6, with D unresolved. CDR1 MRHNA and CDR2 SNTAGT come from the germline V gene. Between the trimmed V and J ends, which lost 5 bases and 2 bases, there was a span of 7 bases. The CDR3 consists of 14 residues. The DNA for the CDR3 is TGTGCCAGCAGTAGGGAAACTGGGGCCAACGTCCTGACTTTC. Its translation is CASSRETGANVLTF.

The rearrangement links TRBV6-2 or TRBV6-3 to TRBJ2-7, with D hard to call. The CDR3 loop spans 15 amino acids. Germline V lookup: CDR1 MNHEY, CDR2 SVGEGT. Deletions cut 2 bases from V and 0 bases from J, with 11 bases between. The CDR3 DNA reads TGTGCCAGCAGTTACACCCTTGACAACTCCTACGAGCAGTACTTC. Translation gives CASSYTLDNSYEQYF.

There are many counts of this clonotype. One end of the junction is discordant with germline, which a read error may explain. The CDR3: CASSVSGSSSHEQYF. The CDR3 DNA follows: TGTGCCAGCAGCGTTAGCGGGTCTAGCTCCCACGAGCAGTACTTC. V is TRBV9 and J is TRBJ2-7, with 7 bases lining up with TRBD2. Germline CDR1 is SGDLS and CDR2 is YYNGEE. The CDR3 is 15 residues long.

There are many counts of this clonotype. The rearrangement links TRBV7-8 to TRBJ2-7; TRBD2 might be the D (5 bases). V was shortened by 3 bases and J by 0 bases, with 12 bases between the two germline ends. The germline gives CDR1 SGHVS, CDR2 FQNEAQ. The CDR3 is 15 amino acids. The CDR3 spells CASSFGGSSSYEQYF. The CDR3 bases are TGTGCCAGCAGCTTTGGAGGTAGTAGCTCCTACGAGCAGTACTTC.

The sample holds many counts of this clonotype. The V call is TRBV4-1, the J call TRBJ1-1; no reliable D call. The ends were cut back, 2 bases at V and 7 bases at J, with 14 bases in the middle. The CDR3 covers 14 residues. Germline CDR1 MGHRA, CDR2 YSYEKL. The CDR3 DNA reads as TGCGCCAGCAGCCAACCAGGACCAACACTTGAAGCTTTCTTT. This translates into CASSQPGPTLEAFF.

Ten or more counts support this clonotype. This chain connects TRBV6-1 to TRBJ2-4; TRBD1 might be the D (6 bases). There are 14 residues in the CDR3. From germline, CDR1 is MNHNS and CDR2 SASEGT. The V gene lost 5 bases and the J gene lost 1 base, with 9 bases spanning the gap. The CDR3 spells CASSQGIAKNIQYF. The CDR3 nucleotides are TGTGCCAGCAGTCAGGGGATCGCCAAAAACATTCAGTACTTC.